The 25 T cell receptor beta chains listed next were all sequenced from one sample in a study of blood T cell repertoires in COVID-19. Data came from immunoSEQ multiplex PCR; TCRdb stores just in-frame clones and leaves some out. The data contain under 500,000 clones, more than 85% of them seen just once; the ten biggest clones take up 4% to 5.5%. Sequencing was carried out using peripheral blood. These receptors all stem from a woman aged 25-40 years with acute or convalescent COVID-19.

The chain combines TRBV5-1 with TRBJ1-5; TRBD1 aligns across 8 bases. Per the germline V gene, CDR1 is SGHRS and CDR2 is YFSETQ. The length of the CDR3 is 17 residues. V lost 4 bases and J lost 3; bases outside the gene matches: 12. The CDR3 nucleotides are TGCGCCAGCAGCGCACAGGGGGATGAGTCTTACAATCAGCCCCAGCATTTT. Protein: CASSAQGDESYNQPQHF.

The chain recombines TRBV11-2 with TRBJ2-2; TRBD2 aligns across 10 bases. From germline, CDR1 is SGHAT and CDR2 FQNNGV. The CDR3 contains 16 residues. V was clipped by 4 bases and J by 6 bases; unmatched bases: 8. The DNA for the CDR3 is TGTGCCAGCAGCTCACAGCGGGGGGGCCTCGCCGGGGAGCTGTTTTTT. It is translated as CASSSQRGGLAGELFF.

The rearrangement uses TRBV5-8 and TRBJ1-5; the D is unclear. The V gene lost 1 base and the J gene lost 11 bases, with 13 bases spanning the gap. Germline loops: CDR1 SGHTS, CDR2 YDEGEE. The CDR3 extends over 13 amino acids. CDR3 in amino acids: CASSLSGPVAQHF. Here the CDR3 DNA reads TGTGCCAGCAGCTTGAGTGGGCCGGTCGCCCAGCATTTT.

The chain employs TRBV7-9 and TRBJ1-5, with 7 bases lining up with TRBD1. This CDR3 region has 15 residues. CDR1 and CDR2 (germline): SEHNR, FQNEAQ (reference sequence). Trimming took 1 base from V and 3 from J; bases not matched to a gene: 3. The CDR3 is CASSLGDSLNQPQHF. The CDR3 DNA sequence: TGTGCCAGCAGCTTAGGGGACAGCCTCAATCAGCCCCAGCATTTT.

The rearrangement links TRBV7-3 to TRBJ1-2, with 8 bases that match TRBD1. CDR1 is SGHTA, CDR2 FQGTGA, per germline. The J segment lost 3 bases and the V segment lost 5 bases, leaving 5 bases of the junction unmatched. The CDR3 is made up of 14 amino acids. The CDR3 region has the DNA TGTGCCAGCAGCCCGGACAGGGTCCACTATGGCTACACCTTC. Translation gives CASSPDRVHYGYTF.

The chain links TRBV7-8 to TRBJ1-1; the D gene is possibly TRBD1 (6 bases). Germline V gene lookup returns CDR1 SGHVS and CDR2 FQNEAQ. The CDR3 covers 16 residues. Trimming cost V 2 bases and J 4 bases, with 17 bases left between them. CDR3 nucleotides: TGTGCCAGCAGCTTACCGGGGGGGCTTCTGGTCACTGAAGCTTTCTTT. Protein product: CASSLPGGLLVTEAFF.

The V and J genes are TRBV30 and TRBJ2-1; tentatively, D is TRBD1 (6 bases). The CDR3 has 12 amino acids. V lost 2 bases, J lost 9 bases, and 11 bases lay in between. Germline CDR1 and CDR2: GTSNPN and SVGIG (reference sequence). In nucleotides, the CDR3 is TGTGCCTGGAGTCAACAGGGCGGTGAGCAGTTCTTC. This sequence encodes CAWSQQGGEQFF.

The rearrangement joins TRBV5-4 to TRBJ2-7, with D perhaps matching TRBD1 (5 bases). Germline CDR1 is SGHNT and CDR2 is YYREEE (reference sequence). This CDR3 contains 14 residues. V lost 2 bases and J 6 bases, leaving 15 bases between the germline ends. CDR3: CASSLIGRAGEQYF. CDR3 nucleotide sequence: TGTGCCAGCAGCTTAATTGGCAGGGCAGGCGAGCAGTACTTC.

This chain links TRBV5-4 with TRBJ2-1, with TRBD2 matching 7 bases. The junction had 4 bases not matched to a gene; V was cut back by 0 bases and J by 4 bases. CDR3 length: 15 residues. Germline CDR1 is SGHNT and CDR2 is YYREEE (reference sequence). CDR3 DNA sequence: TGTGCCAGCAGCTTGGGGCTAGCGGTTTACAATGAGCAGTTCTTC. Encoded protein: CASSLGLAVYNEQFF.

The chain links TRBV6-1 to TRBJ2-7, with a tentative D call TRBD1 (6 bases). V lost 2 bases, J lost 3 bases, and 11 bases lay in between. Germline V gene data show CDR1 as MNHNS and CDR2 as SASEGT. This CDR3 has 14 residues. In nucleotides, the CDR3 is TGTGCCAGCAGTGAATCAGGACAGTACTACGAGCAGTACTTC. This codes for CASSESGQYYEQYF.

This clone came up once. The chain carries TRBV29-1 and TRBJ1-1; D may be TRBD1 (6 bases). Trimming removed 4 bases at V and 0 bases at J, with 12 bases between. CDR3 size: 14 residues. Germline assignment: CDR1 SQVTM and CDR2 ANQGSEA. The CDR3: CSVGTETLNTEAFF. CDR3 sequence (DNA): TGCAGCGTTGGGACAGAAACCCTGAACACTGAAGCTTTCTTT.

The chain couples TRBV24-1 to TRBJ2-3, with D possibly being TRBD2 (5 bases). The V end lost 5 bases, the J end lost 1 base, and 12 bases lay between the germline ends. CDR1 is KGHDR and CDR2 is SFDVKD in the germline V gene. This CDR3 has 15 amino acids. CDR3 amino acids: CATSVRDSGTDTQYF. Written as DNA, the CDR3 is TGTGCCACCAGTGTACGGGATTCGGGCACAGATACGCAGTATTTT.

The CDR3 is CASSYTSGQGGYEQYF. DNA for the CDR3: TGTGCCAGTAGCTACACCTCGGGGCAGGGAGGCTACGAGCAGTACTTC. The chain carries TRBV19 and TRBJ2-7; possible D gene TRBD2, 6 bases. CDR1 LNHDA and CDR2 SQIVND come from the germline V gene (reference sequence). The length of the CDR3 is 16 residues. Deletions cut 6 bases from V and 3 bases from J, with 21 bases between.

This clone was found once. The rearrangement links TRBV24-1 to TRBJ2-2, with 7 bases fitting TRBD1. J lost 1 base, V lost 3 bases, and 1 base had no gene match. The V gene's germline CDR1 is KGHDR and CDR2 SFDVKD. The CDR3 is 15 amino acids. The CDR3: CATSDRDRNTGELFF. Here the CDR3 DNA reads TGTGCCACCAGTGATCGGGACAGGAACACCGGGGAGCTGTTTTTT.

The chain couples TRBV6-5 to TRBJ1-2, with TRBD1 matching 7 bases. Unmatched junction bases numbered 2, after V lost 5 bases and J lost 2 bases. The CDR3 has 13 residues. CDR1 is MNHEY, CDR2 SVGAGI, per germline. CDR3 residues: CASSTGQNYGYTF. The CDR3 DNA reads TGTGCCAGCAGTACGGGACAGAACTATGGCTACACCTTC.

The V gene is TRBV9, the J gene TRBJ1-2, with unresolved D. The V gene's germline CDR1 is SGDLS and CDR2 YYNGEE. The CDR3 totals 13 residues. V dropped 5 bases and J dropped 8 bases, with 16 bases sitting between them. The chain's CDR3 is CASRGAGIKGYTF. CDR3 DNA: TGTGCCAGCAGAGGCGCGGGGATTAAAGGCTACACCTTC.

As DNA, the CDR3 is TGTGCCAGCTCACCACCACCGGGAAGGGAGACTGAAGCTTTCTTT. Its protein is CASSPPPGRETEAFF. The chain carries TRBV18 and TRBJ1-1, with D unresolved. The CDR3 spans 15 residues. The germline gives CDR1 KGHSH, CDR2 LQKENI. Trimming cost V 0 bases and J 5 bases, with 13 bases left between them. The complete variable domain, with remaining parts taken from reference TRBV18 and TRBJ1-1, reads NAGVMQNPRHLVRRRGQEARLRCSPMKGHSHVYWYRQLPEEGLKFMVYLQKENIIDESGMPKERFSAEFPKEGPSILRIQQVVRGDSAAYFCASSPPPGRETEAFFGQGTRLTVV.

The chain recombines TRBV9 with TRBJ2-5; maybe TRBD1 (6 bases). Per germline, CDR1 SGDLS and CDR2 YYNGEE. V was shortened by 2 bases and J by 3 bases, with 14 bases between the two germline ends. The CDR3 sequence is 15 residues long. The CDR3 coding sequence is TGTGCCAGCAGCGTGGGGGACACCCATGAAGAGACCCAGTACTTC. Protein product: CASSVGDTHEETQYF.

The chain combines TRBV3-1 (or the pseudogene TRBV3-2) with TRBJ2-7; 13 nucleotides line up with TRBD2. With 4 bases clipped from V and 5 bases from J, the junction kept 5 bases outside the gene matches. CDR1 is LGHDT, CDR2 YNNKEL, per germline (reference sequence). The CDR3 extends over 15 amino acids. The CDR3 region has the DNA TGTGCCAGCAGCCCGGCCGGGACTAGCGGGGACGAGCAGTACTTC. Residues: CASSPAGTSGDEQYF.

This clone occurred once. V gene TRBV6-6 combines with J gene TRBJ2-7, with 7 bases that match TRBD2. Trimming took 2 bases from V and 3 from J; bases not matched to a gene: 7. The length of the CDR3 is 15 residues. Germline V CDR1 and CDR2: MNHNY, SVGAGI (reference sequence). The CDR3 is CASSYRPGLNYEQYF. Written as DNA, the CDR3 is TGTGCCAGCAGTTACCGTCCGGGACTAAACTACGAGCAGTACTTC.

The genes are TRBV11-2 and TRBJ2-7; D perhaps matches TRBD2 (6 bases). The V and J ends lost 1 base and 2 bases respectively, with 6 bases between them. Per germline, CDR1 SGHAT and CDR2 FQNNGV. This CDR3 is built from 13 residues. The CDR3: CASSLAGAYEQYF. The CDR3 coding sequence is TGTGCCAGCAGCTTAGCGGGGGCCTACGAGCAGTACTTC.

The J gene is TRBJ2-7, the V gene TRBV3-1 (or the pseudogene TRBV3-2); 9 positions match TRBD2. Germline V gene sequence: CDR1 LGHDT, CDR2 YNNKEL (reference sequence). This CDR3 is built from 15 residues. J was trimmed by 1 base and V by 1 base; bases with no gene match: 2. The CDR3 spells CASSQGLAASYEQYF. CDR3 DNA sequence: TGTGCCAGCAGCCAAGGACTAGCGGCTTCCTACGAGCAGTACTTC.

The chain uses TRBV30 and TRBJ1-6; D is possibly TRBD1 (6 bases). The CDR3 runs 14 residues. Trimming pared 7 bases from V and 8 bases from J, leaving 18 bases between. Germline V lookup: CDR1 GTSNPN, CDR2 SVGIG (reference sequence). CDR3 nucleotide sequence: TGTGCCTACGTAGGGGGTCCCTTGGATTCACCCCTCCACTTT. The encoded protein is CAYVGGPLDSPLHF.

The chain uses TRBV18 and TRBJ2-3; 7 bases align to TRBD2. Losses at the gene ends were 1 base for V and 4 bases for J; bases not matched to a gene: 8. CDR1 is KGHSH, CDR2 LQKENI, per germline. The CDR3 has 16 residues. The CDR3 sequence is CASSPRSGGRADTQYF. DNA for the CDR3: TGTGCCAGCTCACCACGCTCCGGGGGGAGGGCAGATACGCAGTATTTT.

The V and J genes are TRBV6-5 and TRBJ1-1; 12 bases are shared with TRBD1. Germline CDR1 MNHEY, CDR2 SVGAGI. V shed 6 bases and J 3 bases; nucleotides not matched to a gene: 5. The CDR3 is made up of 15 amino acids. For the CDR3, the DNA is TGTGCCAGCAGGGGACAGGGGGCCGGGGACACTGAAGCTTTCTTT. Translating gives CASRGQGAGDTEAFF.